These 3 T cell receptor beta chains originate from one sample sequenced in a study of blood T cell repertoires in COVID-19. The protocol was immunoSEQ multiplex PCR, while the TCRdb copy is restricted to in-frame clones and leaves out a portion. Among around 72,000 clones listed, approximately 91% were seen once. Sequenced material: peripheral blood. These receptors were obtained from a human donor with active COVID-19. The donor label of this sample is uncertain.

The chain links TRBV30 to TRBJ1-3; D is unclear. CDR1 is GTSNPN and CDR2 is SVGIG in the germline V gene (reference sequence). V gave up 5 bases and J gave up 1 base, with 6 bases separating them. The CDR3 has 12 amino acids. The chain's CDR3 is CAWGTSGNTIYF. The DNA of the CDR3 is TGTGCCTGGGGCACTTCTGGAAACACCATATATTTT.

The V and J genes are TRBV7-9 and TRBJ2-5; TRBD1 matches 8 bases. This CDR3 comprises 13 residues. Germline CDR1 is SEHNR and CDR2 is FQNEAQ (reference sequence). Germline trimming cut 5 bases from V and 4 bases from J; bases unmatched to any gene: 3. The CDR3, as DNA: TGTGCCAGCAGCACACAGGGGGGAGAGACCCAGTACTTC. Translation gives CASSTQGGETQYF.

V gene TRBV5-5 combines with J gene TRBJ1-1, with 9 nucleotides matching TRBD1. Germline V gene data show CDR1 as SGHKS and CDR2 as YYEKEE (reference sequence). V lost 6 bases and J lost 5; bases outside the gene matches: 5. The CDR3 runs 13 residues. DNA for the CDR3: TGTGCCAGCACCCTGACAGGGGGAACTGAAGCTTTCTTT. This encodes CASTLTGGTEAFF. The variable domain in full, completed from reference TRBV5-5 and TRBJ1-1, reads DAGVTQSPTHLIKTRGQQVTLRCSPISGHKSVSWYQQVLGQGPQFIFQYYEKEERGRGNFPDRFSARQFPNYSSELNVNALLLGDSALYLCASTLTGGTEAFFGQGTRLTVV.